Listed here are 2 T cell receptor beta chains from one sample, sequenced in a study of control samples from healthy donors and cancer patients. The assay was immunoSEQ multiplex PCR, and TCRdb's table has in-frame clones only and misses some. The sample shows about 130,000 clones, about 88% of them seen only once. Sequences were obtained from blood. The receptors here all came from a man aged 18-30 years in good health.

This chain links TRBV5-4 with TRBJ1-6, with a weak D call TRBD1 (6 bases). Germline loops: CDR1 SGHNT, CDR2 YYREEE (reference sequence). The CDR3 loop spans 15 amino acids. V was pared by 4 bases and J by 4 bases, with 12 bases between. The CDR3 is CASSPRTDYNSPLHF. As DNA, the CDR3 is TGTGCCAGCAGCCCCCGGACAGATTATAATTCACCCCTCCACTTT.

This chain connects TRBV10-3 to TRBJ1-3; TRBD1 matches at 10 bases. The length of the CDR3 is 13 residues. Trimming removed 6 bases from V and 4 bases from J; junction bases left unmatched: 0. Germline V gene data show CDR1 as ENHRY and CDR2 as SYGVKD. In DNA form, the CDR3 reads TGTGCCATCAGGACAGGGGGCGGAAACACCATATATTTT. Amino acids: CAIRTGGGNTIYF.